The 5 T cell receptor beta chains below were found in one sample sequenced in a study of a mutant IDH1 vaccine in newly diagnosed glioma. The table came from immunoSEQ multiplex PCR; TCRdb's copy has only in-frame clones and leaves some out. The table has tens of thousands of clones, under 90% seen once. These receptors lack a known antigen. Time point noted: week 23, last vaccination. Vaccination used 300 ug of mutant IDH1 20-mer peptide per dose, with topical imiquimod. Sequences were derived from PBMCs, sampled from a glioma patient whose treatment included an IDH1 peptide vaccine. These receptors were obtained from a middle-aged man with glioma.

The chain links TRBV5-1 to TRBJ2-2, with D possibly matching TRBD2 (6 bases). CDR1 and CDR2 (germline): SGHRS, YFSETQ. CDR3 length: 15 amino acids. Between the trimmed V and J ends, which lost 2 bases and 3 bases, there was a span of 11 bases. The CDR3 DNA reads TGCGCCAGCAGCTTTATGCCGGGGGACACCGGGGAGCTGTTTTTT. It translates to CASSFMPGDTGELFF. The full variable domain, completed using reference TRBV5-1 and TRBJ2-2, is KAGVTQTPRYLIKTRGQQVTLSCSPISGHRSVSWYQQTPGQGLQFLFEYFSETQRNKGNFPGRFSGRQFSNSRSEMNVSTLELGDSALYLCASSFMPGDTGELFFGEGSRLTVL.

J is TRBJ1-2 and V is TRBV5-6, with D perhaps TRBD1 (6 bases). CDR3 length: 15 amino acids. Germline lookup yields CDR1 SGHDT and CDR2 YYEEEE. V was clipped by 1 base and J by 4 bases, with 14 bases between them. CDR3 residues: CASSLSYRVSYGYTF. The CDR3 DNA is TGTGCCAGCAGCTTGAGTTACAGGGTGAGCTATGGCTACACCTTC.

In its sample, this clone was seen once. The chain uses TRBV5-1 and TRBJ1-1; 12 bases map to TRBD1. The CDR3 consists of 17 residues. V shed 2 bases and J 3 bases; nucleotides not matched to a gene: 8. Germline CDR1 is SGHRS and CDR2 is YFSETQ. The CDR3 DNA reads TGCGCCAGCAGCTTAAACCCCGGGACAGGGGGCTACACTGAAGCTTTCTTT. It translates to CASSLNPGTGGYTEAFF.

This clone came up once. The chain combines TRBV30 with TRBJ2-3; D could derive from TRBD1 or TRBD2 (5 bases each). In germline, CDR1 is GTSNPN, CDR2 SVGIG (reference sequence). The CDR3 consists of 13 residues. The V gene lost 0 bases and the J gene lost 6 bases, with 10 bases spanning the gap. The chain's CDR3 is CAWSVGGSDTQYF. CDR3 in DNA: TGTGCCTGGAGTGTTGGGGGATCCGATACGCAGTATTTT.

The genes are TRBV2 and TRBJ1-1; TRBD1 might be the D (5 bases). CDR3 length equals 13 residues. Germline CDR1 and CDR2: SNHLY and FYNNEI. V was trimmed by 6 bases and J by 6 bases, leaving 14 bases between them. CDR3 bases: TGTGCCAGCAGGACGACCTCAGGGTCTGAAGCTTTCTTT. It translates to CASRTTSGSEAFF.